This TCR beta chain came from a study of precursors of human CD4 cytotoxic T cells. Study results and limitations: Compared with TCM and TEM, TEMRA subsets showed lower diversity and more expanded clonotypes. A human observational design cannot definitively establish the direction of precursor-to-effector cell differentiation. IL-7Rhigh TEMRA clonotypes held a larger expanded effector fraction than TEM or TCM clonotypes.

Per germline, CDR1 ENHRY and CDR2 SYGVKD. The CDR3 sequence is 12 residues long. Trimming cost V 6 bases and J 7 bases, with 12 bases left between them. Bulk UMI-based sequencing covered sorted CD4+ central memory, effector memory, IL-7R-high and IL-7R-negative TEMRA subsets. TCRdb re-analysed the reads in MiXCR, keeping a single row per CDR3 protein. Counted here are around 530 distinct CDR3 sequences, about 18% occurring once; the ten biggest clones make up about 18%. In its sample, this clonotype ranks as large. Its specificity is not known. The gene calls are TRBV10-3 and TRBJ1-2, with D maybe TRBD1 (5 bases). The receptor was derived from a human donor in good health. The sample consisted of memory CD4+ T cells from blood (PBMCs). CDR3 protein: CAISRGEGGYTF. In nucleotides, the CDR3 is TGTGCCATCAGCCGGGGCGAAGGTGGCTACACCTTC.